The clone carrying this T cell receptor (beta chain) was seen a few times. Antigen: not known. Vbeta (60) and Jbeta (13) primers were used in the PCR. Profiling relied on immunoSEQ multiplex PCR, and the TCRdb table lists in-frame clones only, not all of them. Of some 120,000 clones in the sample, 50% to 70% were seen once. The length of the CDR3 is 15 residues. Trimming removed 4 bases at V and 1 base at J, with 14 bases between. Germline-derived CDR1 and CDR2 are SGHRS and YFSETQ. The record originates from a study of cytomegalovirus exposure and HLA in healthy donors. Study observations and caveats: Analyses of presence and absence presupposed an approximately uniform sequencing depth across donors.

This rearrangement joins TRBV5-1 to TRBJ1-2, with a tentative D call TRBD1 (6 bases). Sequenced sample: PBMCs. The clonotype originates from a woman in her 40s in good health and CMV-seropositive. The CDR3: CASSTGTNNNYGYTF. For the CDR3, the DNA is TGCGCCAGCAGCACCGGGACAAACAATAACTATGGCTACACCTTC.